The sequence of this T cell receptor (beta chain) was determined in a study of CD8+CD57+ T cells in acquired aplastic anemia. Study at large: DNA per sorted CD4+ or CD8+ sample ranged about 0.18 to 30 ug, averaging about 2.9 ug. Overall study results and limits: Sharing between patients and controls was observed for twenty-nine CD8+ CDR3 sequences.

Genomic DNA acted as the template from which TCR beta VDJ combination and CDR3 sequence profiling were carried out. TCRdb re-called the reads through MiXCR, storing one row per CDR3 protein. The sample holds under 350,000 distinct CDR3 sequences, under 65% seen once. Trimming pared 3 bases from V and 7 bases from J, leaving 16 bases between. This CDR3 region has 16 residues. Individuals selected for sequencing had exhibited CD8+CD57+ cell expansion on flow cytometry. This clonotype was observed many times. The antigen remains undetermined. The source of this sequence is a human donor with aplastic anemia. This chain links TRBV12-3 or TRBV12-4 with TRBJ1-6, with TRBD1 as a possible D gene (5 bases). Input material: sorted CD4+, CD8+, or CD8+CD57+ T cells (not recorded which) from PBMCs. This CDR3 is CASSLGLTGSNSPLHF. The CDR3 nucleotides are TGTGCCAGCAGTTTGGGACTTACAGGCAGCAATTCACCCCTCCACTTT.